The present T cell receptor (beta chain) was sequenced within a study of prognosis after radiotherapy for stage I lung cancer. The wider study: Tumor types were squamous cell carcinoma in roughly seven patients, adenocarcinoma in approximately 11.

From germline, CDR1 is MNHGY and CDR2 SVAAGI. CDR3 length equals 13 residues. The study's findings and limits: Some patients went on to develop distant metastases. Their Shannon entropy after stereotactic body radiation therapy was lower, and its change from baseline was also lower.

Of note for this clonotype: Its antigen is undetermined. A far larger clone is only one base removed, so a read error is likely.

Two-round multiplex PCR on genomic DNA was the method by which TCR beta CDR3 was amplified. Amplification in first-round PCR relied on primers specific to each TRBV and TRBJ gene. TCRdb used MiXCR to reprocess the multiplex PCR reads, holding one entry per CDR3 protein. The data hold around 56,000 distinct CDR3 sequences, with roughly 29% observed a single time. V is TRBV6-9 and J is TRBJ1-5; no reliable D call. This material consisted of PBMCs, taken before or after stereotactic body radiation therapy (not recorded which). The source of this sequence is a donor of 50 years or more with non-small cell lung cancer. CDR3 protein: CASSYVRNHPQHF. The DNA for the CDR3 is TGTGCCAGCAGTTACGTCCGCAATCATCCCCAGCATTTT.